This passage covers 30 T cell receptor beta chains from one sample sequenced in a study of Tregs in tolerant kidney transplant recipients. Clones were sequenced by immunoSEQ multiplex PCR, and TCRdb holds only the in-frame ones, with some missing. In the table there are roughly 250,000 clones, approximately 84% of which are singletons. Sequenced material: CD4+ T cells from blood. These TCRs come from a human donor in good health.

V usage is TRBV5-1 and J usage is TRBJ1-4; 7 bases are shared with TRBD1. The CDR3 runs 16 residues. The germline V gene has CDR1 SGHRS and CDR2 YFSETQ. The V gene end was trimmed by 4 bases and the J gene end by 4 bases; junction bases not matched to a gene: 10. CDR3 bases: TGCGCCAGCAGCCCCGCCCGGGACAGCGATAATGAAAAACTGTTTTTT. It specifies CASSPARDSDNEKLFF. Combining the CDR3 with reference TRBV5-1 and TRBJ1-4 gives the whole variable domain KAGVTQTPRYLIKTRGQQVTLSCSPISGHRSVSWYQQTPGQGLQFLFEYFSETQRNKGNFPGRFSGRQFSNSRSEMNVSTLELGDSALYLCASSPARDSDNEKLFFGSGTQLSVL.

The CDR3 sequence: CASANQGKPPYEQYF. In nucleotides, the CDR3 is TGCGCCAGCGCAAATCAGGGGAAGCCCCCCTACGAGCAGTACTTC. This rearrangement joins TRBV5-1 to TRBJ2-7, with a tentative D call TRBD1 (6 bases). V gave up 7 bases and J gave up 2 bases, with 19 bases separating them. Germline CDR1 and CDR2: SGHRS and YFSETQ. This CDR3 has 15 amino acids.

V is TRBV27 and J is TRBJ1-5; 7 nucleotides line up with TRBD1. V shed 5 bases, J shed 5 bases, and the junction held 6 bases outside the gene matches. Germline CDR1 reads MNHEY; CDR2 reads SMNVEV (reference sequence). The CDR3 loop spans 14 amino acids. The CDR3 coding sequence is TGTGCCAGCAGTATTTACAGGGGCGATCAGCCCCAGCATTTT. Its protein is CASSIYRGDQPQHF.

The V gene is TRBV16, the J gene TRBJ2-2, with D tentatively TRBD1 (5 bases). TRBJ1-3 explains the end of the DNA better; the J call may be wrong. CDR3 length: 17 residues. Per the germline V gene, CDR1 is KGHSY and CDR2 is FQNENV. The CDR3 DNA sequence: TGTGCCAGCAGCCAAACCTCCAGGGCCACTGGGGGAAACACCATATATTTT. It encodes CASSQTSRATGGNTIYF.

This clone occurred a few times. The chain is built from TRBV19 and TRBJ2-2; D gene uncertain. The CDR3 is 15 residues long. Germline CDR1 is LNHDA and CDR2 is SQIVND (reference sequence). Trimming cost V 6 bases and J 6 bases, with 17 bases left between them. The CDR3 sequence: CASSPSQLEAGELFF. CDR3 sequence (DNA): TGTGCCAGTAGCCCCTCACAGCTCGAGGCCGGGGAGCTGTTTTTT.

The rearrangement joins TRBV6-1 to TRBJ2-7; TRBD1 matches 9 bases. The length of the CDR3 is 15 residues. Germline V gene lookup returns CDR1 MNHNS and CDR2 SASEGT. After removal of 7 bases from V and 7 bases from J, the junction contained 14 bases not matched to a gene. CDR3 in DNA: TGTGCCAGCACCAACGTAGGACAGGGGACGTCGGAGCAGTACTTC. This codes for CASTNVGQGTSEQYF.

V and J are TRBV7-9 and TRBJ1-5; perhaps TRBD1 as D (5 bases). The CDR3 runs to 14 residues. The germline gives CDR1 SEHNR, CDR2 FQNEAQ (reference sequence). Trimming pared 5 bases from V and 6 bases from J, leaving 14 bases between. In nucleotides, the CDR3 is TGTGCCAGCAGCGAGAGGGGAGGGCCTCAGCCCCAGCATTTT. Encoded protein: CASSERGGPQPQHF. The full variable domain, with the rest looked up from reference TRBV7-9 and TRBJ1-5, is DTGVSQNPRHKITKRGQNVTFRCDPISEHNRLYWYRQTLGQGPEFLTYFQNEAQLEKSRLLSDRFSAERPKGSFSTLEIQRTEQGDSAMYLCASSERGGPQPQHFGDGTRLSIL.

The J gene is TRBJ1-2, the V gene TRBV6-1; D not resolved. Per germline, CDR1 MNHNS and CDR2 SASEGT. CDR3 length equals 14 residues. Trimming took off 0 bases at V and 4 bases at J, with 9 bases between the two ends. The CDR3 DNA follows: TGTGCCAGCAGTGAAGCGCTTTCCGCCTATGGCTACACCTTC. This sequence encodes CASSEALSAYGYTF.

V and J are TRBV5-1 and TRBJ1-6, with D unclear. Germline V gene sequence: CDR1 SGHRS, CDR2 YFSETQ. V was pared by 0 bases and J by 6 bases, with 7 bases between. This CDR3 comprises 14 residues. CDR3 region: CASSLGGVNSPLHF. The CDR3 DNA reads TGCGCCAGCAGCTTGGGCGGGGTTAATTCACCCCTCCACTTT.

The genes are TRBV5-6 and TRBJ2-7; D may be TRBD1 or TRBD2 (6 bases each). V was trimmed by 4 bases and J by 3 bases, leaving 17 bases between them. The CDR3 has 15 residues. Germline assignment: CDR1 SGHDT and CDR2 YYEEEE. CDR3 loop: CASSHSPGADYEQYF. CDR3 bases: TGTGCCAGCAGCCATTCCCCGGGGGCGGACTACGAGCAGTACTTC.

The chain carries TRBV5-1 and TRBJ1-2; D may be TRBD1 (6 bases). V gave up 4 bases and J gave up 6 bases, with 22 bases separating them. Germline V gene sequence: CDR1 SGHRS, CDR2 YFSETQ. The CDR3 length is 16 residues. The CDR3: CASSPTSRGFSDGYTF. The CDR3 nucleotides read TGCGCCAGCAGCCCCACCTCAAGGGGGTTCAGCGATGGCTACACCTTC. Full variable domain (rest looked up from reference TRBV5-1 and TRBJ1-2): KAGVTQTPRYLIKTRGQQVTLSCSPISGHRSVSWYQQTPGQGLQFLFEYFSETQRNKGNFPGRFSGRQFSNSRSEMNVSTLELGDSALYLCASSPTSRGFSDGYTFGSGTRLTVV.

This sequence joins TRBV30 and TRBJ1-5; D perhaps matches TRBD1 (5 bases). V lost 2 bases and J 6 bases, leaving 14 bases between the germline ends. Germline assignment: CDR1 GTSNPN and CDR2 SVGIG (reference sequence). This CDR3 contains 14 residues. The CDR3 protein is CAWSKDTGSQPQHF. In nucleotides, the CDR3 is TGTGCCTGGAGTAAGGACACGGGGAGTCAGCCCCAGCATTTT.

This chain joins TRBV5-4 and TRBJ2-3, with 8 bases matching TRBD2. With 4 bases clipped from V and 1 base from J, the junction kept 5 bases outside the gene matches. The CDR3 length is 15 residues. Per germline, CDR1 SGHNT and CDR2 YYREEE (reference sequence). CDR3 coding DNA: TGTGCCAGCAGCCTGGACGGGGGGGGCACAGATACGCAGTATTTT. It encodes CASSLDGGGTDTQYF. The full variable domain, in which reference TRBV5-4 and TRBJ2-3 provide the parts outside the CDR3, is ETGVTQSPTHLIKTRGQQVTLRCSSQSGHNTVSWYQQALGQGPQFIFQYYREEENGRGNFPPRFSGLQFPNYSSELNVNALELDDSALYLCASSLDGGGTDTQYFGPGTRLTVL.

The J gene is TRBJ2-7, the V gene TRBV4-2; no reliable D call. Deletions cut 4 bases from V and 0 bases from J, with 16 bases between. The length of the CDR3 is 16 residues. Per germline, CDR1 LGHNA and CDR2 YNFKEQ. The CDR3 loop reads CASSLRTALSSYEQYF. CDR3 nucleotides: TGTGCCAGCAGCCTTCGGACCGCACTTAGCTCCTACGAGCAGTACTTC.

V usage is TRBV5-4 and J usage is TRBJ2-1; no clear D. The CDR3 is made up of 14 amino acids. The V end lost 0 bases, the J end lost 2 bases, and 6 bases lay between the germline ends. Germline-derived CDR1 and CDR2 are SGHNT and YYREEE (reference sequence). CDR3: CASSLAYAYNEQFF. The CDR3 nucleotides are TGTGCCAGCAGCTTGGCCTACGCCTACAATGAGCAGTTCTTC. Full variable domain (rest looked up from reference TRBV5-4 and TRBJ2-1): ETGVTQSPTHLIKTRGQQVTLRCSSQSGHNTVSWYQQALGQGPQFIFQYYREEENGRGNFPPRFSGLQFPNYSSELNVNALELDDSALYLCASSLAYAYNEQFFGPGTRLTVL.

The chain is built from TRBV6-1 and TRBJ1-3; D is unresolved. Looked up from germline, CDR1 is MNHNS and CDR2 is SASEGT. V was cut by 3 bases and J by 4 bases, with 7 bases left in between. CDR3 size: 13 residues. The CDR3, as DNA: TGTGCCAGCAGTGAGGTGGGGGGAAACACCATATATTTT. Translated, it gives CASSEVGGNTIYF.

V and J are TRBV6-6 and TRBJ2-1; maybe TRBD1 (6 bases). The CDR3 runs to 15 residues. Germline V CDR1 and CDR2: MNHNY, SVGAGI (reference sequence). V lost 2 bases and J lost 3, with 11 bases in between. The CDR3 sequence is CASSYRRGSYNEQFF. The CDR3 DNA reads as TGTGCCAGCAGTTACCGCAGGGGCAGCTACAATGAGCAGTTCTTC.

This clone was counted a single time. V is TRBV7-6 and J is TRBJ2-1; 13 positions agree with TRBD2. Per germline, CDR1 SGHVS and CDR2 FNYEAQ. The CDR3 is 13 amino acids. Trimming removed 5 bases from V and 15 bases from J; junction bases left unmatched: 7. The CDR3 coding sequence is TGTGCCAGCAGCCCCAGACTAGCGGGAGGACTGTTCTTC. Translating gives CASSPRLAGGLFF.

This clone occurred once. This rearrangement joins TRBV18 to TRBJ1-1; D unclear. This CDR3 comprises 16 residues. Trimming stripped 6 bases from V and 0 bases from J, with 17 bases between. From germline, CDR1 is KGHSH and CDR2 LQKENI. CDR3 residues: CASSNRTFEMNTEAFF. As DNA, the CDR3 is TGTGCCAGCTCTAACCGAACCTTCGAGATGAACACTGAAGCTTTCTTT.

The gene calls are TRBV15 and TRBJ2-3; D perhaps matches TRBD2 (5 bases). Germline loops: CDR1 LNHNV, CDR2 YYDKDF (reference sequence). Trimming pared 1 base from V and 2 bases from J, leaving 13 bases between. The CDR3 length is 16 residues. The CDR3 loop is CATSRASGGTTDTQYF. The CDR3 DNA follows: TGTGCCACCAGCAGAGCCTCAGGAGGCACCACAGATACGCAGTATTTT.

The genes are TRBV11-2 and TRBJ2-2; 8 bases line up with TRBD1. Trimming took 9 bases from V and 4 from J; bases not matched to a gene: 19. The CDR3 extends over 18 amino acids. Germline loops: CDR1 SGHAT, CDR2 FQNNGV. CDR3 in amino acids: CASRTYHRQGFSTGELFF. CDR3 coding DNA: TGTGCCAGTCGAACCTATCACAGACAGGGGTTTTCCACCGGGGAGCTGTTTTTT. The full variable domain, completed using reference TRBV11-2 and TRBJ2-2, is EAGVAQSPRYKIIEKRQSVAFWCNPISGHATLYWYQQILGQGPKLLIQFQNNGVVDDSQLPKDRFSAERLKGVDSTLKIQPAKLEDSAVYLCASRTYHRQGFSTGELFFGEGSRLTVL.

This clone was found a few times. The chain links TRBV6-5 to TRBJ2-5; 8 positions agree with TRBD1. V was pared by 0 bases and J by 5 bases, with 5 bases of the junction left unmatched. The CDR3 sequence is 15 residues long. Germline CDR1 is MNHEY and CDR2 is SVGAGI. The CDR3, as DNA: TGTGCCAGCAGTTACTCGATGACAGGGGAGGAGACCCAGTACTTC. As protein: CASSYSMTGEETQYF.

The V call is TRBV6-1, the J call TRBJ1-3, with D unclear. Trimming removed 3 bases at V and 2 bases at J, with 8 bases between. CDR3 length equals 14 residues. Germline V lookup: CDR1 MNHNS, CDR2 SASEGT. The CDR3 coding sequence is TGTGCCAGCAGTGAGCGGGCCCCTGGAAACACCATATATTTT. Translating gives CASSERAPGNTIYF.

The CDR3 DNA reads TGTGCCAGTAGACGGACTAGCGGGAGGGCCAATGAGCAGTTCTTC. The encoded protein is CASRRTSGRANEQFF. The J gene is TRBJ2-1, the V gene TRBV19, with TRBD2 matching 15 bases. V was pared by 6 bases and J by 6 bases, with 3 bases of the junction left unmatched. The CDR3 is made up of 15 amino acids. Germline CDR1 reads LNHDA; CDR2 reads SQIVND (reference sequence).

V gene TRBV27 combines with J gene TRBJ2-7, with a weak D call TRBD2 (5 bases). V lost 6 bases to trimming and J lost 3 bases, with 18 bases between them. The CDR3 runs to 15 residues. Germline CDR1 MNHEY, CDR2 SMNVEV (reference sequence). CDR3 bases: TGTGCCAGCAGCTCATGGTTAGCGTCTAGCTACGAGCAGTACTTC. This sequence encodes CASSSWLASSYEQYF.

The chain employs TRBV7-9 and TRBJ1-3; D gene uncertain. The germline V gene has CDR1 SEHNR and CDR2 FQNEAQ (reference sequence). The germline V and J ends were trimmed by 1 base and 4 bases, with 2 bases remaining between them. The CDR3 is 12 residues long. The chain's CDR3 is CASSLGGNTIYF. CDR3 in DNA: TGTGCCAGCAGCTTAGGAGGAAACACCATATATTTT.

The chain employs TRBV5-4 and TRBJ1-3; D is undetermined. Trimming removed 2 bases at V and 0 bases at J, with 6 bases between. This CDR3 has 14 amino acids. Germline CDR1 and CDR2: SGHNT and YYREEE (reference sequence). The CDR3 region has the DNA TGTGCCAGCAGCTTAGGGTTCTCTGGAAACACCATATATTTT. Its protein is CASSLGFSGNTIYF.

The chain couples TRBV6-1 to TRBJ2-4; 11 nucleotides agree with TRBD2. The germline V gene encodes CDR1 MNHNS and CDR2 SASEGT. The CDR3 runs 15 residues. V trimming: 5 bases; J trimming: 5 bases; junction bases outside the gene matches: 5. CDR3 sequence reads: CASSSLAGGQNIQYF. CDR3 nucleotides: TGTGCCAGCAGTAGCCTAGCGGGAGGACAAAACATTCAGTACTTC.

The chain uses TRBV6-1 and TRBJ1-2, with 7 nucleotides matching TRBD1. Germline V gene data show CDR1 as MNHNS and CDR2 as SASEGT. This CDR3 region has 13 residues. V was clipped by 8 bases and J by 8 bases; unmatched bases: 11. CDR3 nucleotides: TGTGCCAGCGCGGGACAGTGGGCCCCCGGCTACACCTTC. Residues: CASAGQWAPGYTF.

This clone was detected only a few times. This sequence joins TRBV11-2 and TRBJ2-5; TRBD2 is a possible D gene (5 bases). CDR1 and CDR2 (germline): SGHAT, FQNNGV. There are 14 residues in the CDR3. V lost 5 bases and J 0 bases, leaving 10 bases between the germline ends. The chain's CDR3 is CASSGLGDQETQYF. The CDR3 DNA follows: TGTGCCAGCAGCGGGTTGGGAGACCAAGAGACCCAGTACTTC.